Shown below are 11 T cell receptor beta chains from a single sample sequenced in a study of T cell changes during pregnancy in multiple sclerosis. Assay used: immunoSEQ multiplex PCR; TCRdb lists only in-frame clones, some missing. The data contain about 40,000 clones, about 85% of them singletons. This sample comprised CD4+ T cells from peripheral blood mononuclear cells, obtained in the second trimester of pregnancy. These receptor sequences come from a female donor with multiple sclerosis, enrolled in a pregnancy study.

The chain joins TRBV14 to TRBJ2-1; tentatively, D is TRBD2 (6 bases). This CDR3 has 15 amino acids. The V end lost 2 bases, the J end lost 5 bases, and 13 bases lay between the germline ends. The germline gives CDR1 SGHDN, CDR2 FVKESK. This CDR3 reads CASSQRLTGDNEQFF. CDR3 DNA sequence: TGTGCCAGCAGCCAAAGGTTAACGGGAGACAATGAGCAGTTCTTC.

V usage is TRBV27 and J usage is TRBJ1-1; 8 bases are a match to TRBD1. V gave up 7 bases and J gave up 7 bases; unmatched junction bases: 8. The CDR3 loop spans 13 amino acids. Looked up from germline, CDR1 is MNHEY and CDR2 is SMNVEV (reference sequence). The CDR3 DNA reads as TGTGCCAGCAAGGGACAGGCCCTGAGTGAAGCTTTCTTT. This gives the protein CASKGQALSEAFF.

The chain uses TRBV7-2 and TRBJ2-2, with D tentatively TRBD2 (6 bases). This CDR3 is 18 amino acids long. Germline assignment: CDR1 SGHTA and CDR2 FQGNSA. Trimming shortened V by 0 bases and J by 7 bases, and 21 bases separated the two germline ends. CDR3 bases: TGTGCCAGCAGCTTAGCCCGGCGCCGGGGGATCTTAGGCGGGGAGCTGTTTTTT. Translation: CASSLARRRGILGGELFF.

The chain employs TRBV5-1 and TRBJ1-2; perhaps TRBD1 as D (5 bases). The CDR3 consists of 13 residues. Trimming shortened V by 0 bases and J by 2 bases, and 5 bases separated the two germline ends. Germline V CDR1 and CDR2: SGHRS, YFSETQ. The CDR3 loop is CASSLDRNYGYTF. DNA for the CDR3: TGCGCCAGCAGCTTGGACAGGAACTATGGCTACACCTTC.

The V gene is TRBV5-1, the J gene TRBJ2-3; D not certain. V was cut by 4 bases and J by 2 bases, with 5 bases left in between. Germline-derived CDR1 and CDR2 are SGHRS and YFSETQ. The CDR3 extends over 12 amino acids. The CDR3 DNA is TGCGCCAGCAGCGTCAACACAGATACGCAGTATTTT. Translation: CASSVNTDTQYF.

This chain links TRBV15 with TRBJ1-6; D is perhaps TRBD1 (6 bases). The CDR3 extends over 18 amino acids. Trimming left V 0 bases short and J 8 bases short, with 20 bases between. Germline V gene sequence: CDR1 LNHNV, CDR2 YYDKDF (reference sequence). In nucleotides, the CDR3 is TGTGCCACCAGCAGAGATTACGTCCGGGCAGGGGTGGATTCACCCCTCCACTTT. The encoded protein is CATSRDYVRAGVDSPLHF.

The rearrangement uses TRBV5-1 and TRBJ2-3, with D perhaps matching TRBD2 (7 bases). Germline CDR1 reads SGHRS; CDR2 reads YFSETQ. The CDR3 loop spans 13 amino acids. Trimming shortened V by 5 bases and J by 4 bases, and 11 bases separated the two germline ends. The CDR3 sequence: CASSGGGADTQYF. In nucleotides, the CDR3 is TGCGCCAGCAGTGGGGGGGGCGCAGATACGCAGTATTTT.

The CDR3 DNA is TGTGCCATCAGTCCCTCGACAGGGACGGGGAATGAGCAGTTCTTC. Its translation: CAISPSTGTGNEQFF. The chain carries TRBV10-3 and TRBJ2-1; 7 nucleotides match TRBD1. CDR3 length: 15 residues. Germline CDR1 and CDR2: ENHRY and SYGVKD. With V trimmed by 5 bases and J by 7 bases, 11 bases remained unmatched.

The chain links TRBV15 to TRBJ1-2, with 7 bases aligning to TRBD1. The CDR3 extends over 15 amino acids. Germline CDR1 and CDR2: LNHNV and YYDKDF (reference sequence). V gave up 5 bases and J gave up 5 bases; unmatched junction bases: 11. The CDR3: CATSLGQASTYGYTF. The CDR3 region has the DNA TGTGCCACCAGCCTCGGACAGGCGTCGACTTATGGCTACACCTTC.

The CDR3 nucleotides are TGCGCCAGCAGCTTGGCCCCTCTGACTAGCGGGTTAGGAGAGCAGTACTTC. It encodes CASSLAPLTSGLGEQYF. The V gene is TRBV5-1, the J gene TRBJ2-7; 10 positions match TRBD2. The junction had 13 bases not matched to a gene; V was cut back by 0 bases and J by 7 bases. The CDR3 covers 17 residues. CDR1 SGHRS and CDR2 YFSETQ come from the germline V gene. The full variable domain, completed using reference TRBV5-1 and TRBJ2-7, is KAGVTQTPRYLIKTRGQQVTLSCSPISGHRSVSWYQQTPGQGLQFLFEYFSETQRNKGNFPGRFSGRQFSNSRSEMNVSTLELGDSALYLCASSLAPLTSGLGEQYFGPGTRLTVT.

The chain employs TRBV19 and TRBJ1-1; weak D call: TRBD1 (6 bases). CDR1 and CDR2 (germline): LNHDA, SQIVND (reference sequence). V was trimmed by 7 bases and J by 1 base, leaving 13 bases between them. The CDR3 is made up of 14 amino acids. CDR3 sequence reads: CASKTGPSNTEAFF. CDR3 DNA: TGTGCCAGTAAGACAGGTCCCTCGAACACTGAAGCTTTCTTT.